This TCR beta chain was captured in a study of cytomegalovirus exposure and HLA in healthy donors (dated by TCRdb to 2017 to 2019). Background on the whole study: An earlier analysis of under 600 of the donors reported 250 to 300 Gb of sequence data and approximately 110 million unique TCR beta sequences from 150 million to 200 million T cells. Roughly 300 gigabases of sequencing data and approximately 93 million unique TCR sequences were included in an early release covering about 620 HLA-typed donors. The genetic ancestry cluster associated with self-reported Caucasian donors included roughly 84% of the approximately 430 genotyped donors. The study aimed to test whether cataloging public T cell receptors could reveal signatures of past pathogen exposure. Using immunosequencing, the study profiled T cell repertoires from around 680 subjects and related those repertoires to cytomegalovirus serostatus. Besides the first cohort of approximately 710 subjects, a separate validation cohort made up of over a hundred different subjects was used. To predict cytomegalovirus infection status, the study brought together high-throughput TCR immunosequencing, statistical association of individual TCRs with disease status, and machine learning. A later analysis re-analyzed previously published TCR beta repertoires from about 600 donors and added high-resolution HLA genotyping to study TCR occurrence patterns. Rather than using new phenotypic data, the later analysis identified candidate immune exposures from TCR beta sequences and from how often those sequences occurred across donors. An earlier analysis of roughly 600 of the donors used high-throughput TCR beta sequencing to judge whether each TCR beta V gene segment behaved as functional or pseudogenic. Alongside the repertoire data, information on donor age, sex, ethnicity and CMV serostatus was compiled. A later genetic analysis used genome-wide SNP genotypes for about three fifths of the 666 donors, treating that subset as a discovery cohort. All discovery cohort repertoires had been generated on a single sequencing platform. HLA typing included class I and class II loci at four-digit resolution. Typing coverage differed by locus: A, B, C, DRB1 and DQB1 were typed in about 629-640 donors, DQA1 in roughly 510, DPA1 in some 610, and DPB1 in approximately 450. Because of strong linkage in the cohort, roughly five DR-DQ haplotypes were treated as single units for association and clustering. Among a few hundred genotyped donors of the cohort, an average of approximately 240,000 unique TCR beta nucleotide sequences were sequenced per donor, roughly a sixth of them non-productive.

The cohort was made up of around 720 healthy bone marrow donors. At the time of sampling, all cohort members were nominally healthy, though unrecorded immune exposures were likely present. The donor was CMV seronegative and belonged to the group of 380 or so seronegative cohort members. A peripheral blood sample was collected from each donor, and TCR beta sequencing was performed on peripheral blood mononuclear cells. The Qiagen DNeasy Blood Extraction Kit was used to extract genomic DNA from the blood cell samples. The method behind the library was the immunoSEQ multiplex PCR assay. A mixture of 60 forward primers for TCR Vbeta segments and 13 reverse primers for TCR Jbeta segments was used in the multiplex PCR. The CDR3 region of rearranged TCR beta genes was amplified from genomic DNA with a multiplex PCR assay. The amplified TCR beta libraries were sequenced on the Illumina HiSeq System as 87-base-pair reads. From the authors' description of their analysis: A later analysis counted approximately 74 million unique TCR beta chains across the 550 to 750 repertoires, and around 12 million of these chains were shared by at least two donors. A nearest-neighbor algorithm error-corrected the raw reads and collapsed the reads into unique sequences, merging closely related sequences to remove PCR and sequencing errors. To assign V, D and J gene segments, CDR3 sequences were aligned to IMGT reference sequences. For a sequence to be retained, a match of at least six nucleotides to both a V gene segment and a J gene segment was required. Rearrangements were called productive when the CDR3 lacked stop codons and stayed in frame with V and J; all others were non-productive. CDR3 was defined by IMGT convention, running from the second conserved V-encoded cysteine to the conserved J-encoded phenylalanine. The earlier analysis of about 530 of the donors excluded any sequence lacking an unambiguous match to a single V gene segment. An earlier analysis of 587 of the donors called V segments functional above 56.7% productive rearrangements and segregating when the between-donor standard deviation exceeded 5%. A statistical classification framework was built for diagnosing cytomegalovirus status from the catalog of TCR beta chain sequences. In a later analysis, TCR nucleotide sequences were compared against IMGT/GENE-DB human TR gene sequences so that V and J genes could be assigned. A later analysis assigned CDR3 sequences and most-parsimonious VDJ recombination scenarios with the TCRdist pipeline. In a later analysis, each TCR beta chain was defined by its CDR3 amino acid sequence together with its V-gene family, and reads lacking a unique V-gene family were excluded. In a later analysis, fewer than 650 highly shared, low-generation-probability nucleotide sequences were removed to address suspected cross-contamination and a sequencing artifact. A later analysis calculated a clonal expansion index for each public chain from normalized within-repertoire ranks of inferred template counts. A later analysis computed generation probabilities with a VDJ recombination model fitted to out-of-frame rearrangements, and checked the results against IGoR. In a later analysis, TCR-TCR, TCR-HLA and TCR-CMV co-occurrence was scored with hypergeometric tests, and a repertoire-size bias correction was applied to TCR pairs. To estimate false discovery rates, a later analysis permuted the HLA or CMV assignments 20 times. In a later analysis, co-occurring TCRs were grouped using DBSCAN, with TCRdist sequence similarity added in when clustering inside HLA-allele-positive subsets. Repertoires with fewer than 30,000 or more than 120,000 public chains, plus five repertoires with anomalous nucleotide sharing, were excluded from co-occurrence clustering. TCRdb obtained this table from immuneACCESS and retained in-frame rearrangements with V and J assigned. These tables miss some clones; where compared with another copy, unresolved V genes account for less than half of the shortfall, and the remainder is unexplained. The V and J calls and the clone size are those of that table, but D and trimming were determined from the DNA. The sample records approximately 150,000 clones, roughly 85% of which are singletons. Jointly, the top ten make up 1.7% of the sample.

Measured from the cysteine to the phenylalanine, the CDR3 is 14 residues long. Only the CDR3 portion is preserved as DNA: 42 bases, with reading frame beginning at the first base. CDR1 SGHRS and CDR2 YFSETQ are derived from the germline V gene. V has 2 bases trimmed and J has 8 bases trimmed; junction bases matching no gene number 3. For this clone: What this receptor recognizes is not known. No qualities accompany the bases; no much larger clone lies one base away.

The full study reports these points: In this cohort, only TCR beta chains were sequenced, and detectable features were limited by the absence of alpha or paired-chain data. A later analysis reported that several top co-occurrence clusters appeared linked to parvovirus B19, influenza, CMV and Epstein-Barr virus. In vitro tests confirmed that a few of the cytomegalovirus-associated TCR beta chains recognize cytomegalovirus antigens. Most TCR sequences were observed very rarely across donors, whereas some public TCRs were present in many individuals. Because some donors lacked HLA typing at each locus, the association tests relied only on the typed subset. In an earlier analysis of some 550 of the donors, most TCR beta V segments were observed in productive rearrangements about 90% or about 30% of the time, broadly matching IMGT annotations. A later analysis found that TCR association rates varied across HLA loci, with DRB1 alleles showing the most associated TCRs and HLA-C alleles the fewest. Compared with equally common non-associated chains, HLA-associated TCR beta chains in a later analysis were more clonally expanded and had lower generation probabilities. A total of 164 TCR beta chains were listed by the study as associated with cytomegalovirus. Compared with the roughly 670-donor mean, donors in an Asian-associated ancestry cluster had fewer N-insertions in productive TCRs, according to a later genetic analysis. A later analysis associated some 17,000 TCR beta sequences with specific HLA alleles at a false discovery rate of 0.05. Strong co-occurrence of HLA alleles, especially DR and DQ, made assigning TCR associations to individual alleles difficult. A further reported finding was that TCR beta sequences accurately predicted the HLA-A and HLA-B alleles for most subjects in the first cohort. According to a later analysis, most CMV-associated TCR beta chains appeared to be HLA-restricted, and the HLA associations seemed to be driven largely by CMV exposure. Over 15 rarely observed V segments, including chromosome 9 orphons, were excluded from the earlier analysis of about 610 of the donors because counts were too low. According to the authors, the approach could potentially be generalized to other disease states and immunological phenotypes. Correlated functional status among segregating V segments might reflect linkage disequilibrium, but an unknown experimental factor could not be ruled out. Immune exposure information for the cohort was limited to CMV serostatus. A later genetic analysis associated a missense DCLRE1C variant with V-gene and J-gene trimming of TCR beta chains, and an independent cohort replicated the association. Sequencing depth was assumed to be roughly uniform across donors in the presence/absence analyses, though that assumption may not hold. The sequencing pipeline was judged likely to have produced a cluster of highly shared sequence variants as a technical artifact. Because the 87-base-pair reads could not distinguish some IMGT-functional V segments, including TRBV6-2 and TRBV6-3, those segments were excluded. In both the original and validation cohorts, the classifier was reported to diagnose cytomegalovirus status with high specificity and sensitivity.

Sequencing was done on a sample of PBMCs. The V and J segments used are TRBV5-1 and TRBJ2-1, with 11 middle bases fitting TRBD1. The receptor was derived from a woman younger than 45 in good health and CMV-seronegative. The CDR3 region has the sequence CASSFEGQGDEQFF. The sequenced DNA: TGCGCCAGCAGCTTTGAGGGACAGGGGGATGAGCAGTTCTTC.